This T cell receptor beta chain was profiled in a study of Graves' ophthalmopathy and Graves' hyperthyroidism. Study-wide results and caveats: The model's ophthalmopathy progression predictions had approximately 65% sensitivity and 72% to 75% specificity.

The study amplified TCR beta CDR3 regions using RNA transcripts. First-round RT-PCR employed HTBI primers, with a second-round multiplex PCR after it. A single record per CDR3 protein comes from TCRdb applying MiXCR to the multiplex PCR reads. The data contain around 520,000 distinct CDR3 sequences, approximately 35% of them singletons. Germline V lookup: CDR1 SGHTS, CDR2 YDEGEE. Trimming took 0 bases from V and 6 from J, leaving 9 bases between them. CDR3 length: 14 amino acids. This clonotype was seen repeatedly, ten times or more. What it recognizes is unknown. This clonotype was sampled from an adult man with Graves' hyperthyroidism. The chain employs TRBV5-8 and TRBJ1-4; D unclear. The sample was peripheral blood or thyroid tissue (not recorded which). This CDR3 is CASSLEGLDEKLFF. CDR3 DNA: TGTGCCAGCAGCTTGGAAGGGTTGGATGAAAAACTGTTTTTT. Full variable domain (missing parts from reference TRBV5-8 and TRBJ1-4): EAGVTQSPTHLIKTRGQQATLRCSPISGHTSVYWYQQALGLGLQFLLWYDEGEERNRGNFPPRFSGRQFPNYSSELNVNALELEDSALYLCASSLEGLDEKLFFGSGTQLSVL.